The 24 T cell receptor beta chains below all came from one sample that was sequenced in a study of shared clonotypes between healthy human individuals. TCRdb's copy holds only in-frame clones and misses some; the assay was immunoSEQ multiplex PCR. The sample records some 500,000 clones, 90% to 96% being singletons. Sequenced sample: naive CD4+ T cells sorted from blood. Noted subset: CD45RA+ positively selected. The receptors were gathered from a woman under 40 in good health.

The chain links TRBV13 to TRBJ1-1; D uncertain. Germline lookup yields CDR1 PRHDT and CDR2 FYEKMQ (reference sequence). V dropped 6 bases and J dropped 0 bases, with 8 bases sitting between them. The CDR3 sequence is 13 residues long. The CDR3: CASSYPLNTEAFF. CDR3 coding DNA: TGTGCCAGCAGTTACCCGTTGAACACTGAAGCTTTCTTT.

To note about this clone: At one boundary the junction diverges from the germline segment, which might be a read error. This rearrangement joins TRBV20-1 to TRBJ2-1, with a possible D match to TRBD2 (5 bases). This CDR3 region has 10 residues. CDR1 and CDR2 from the germline V gene are DFQATT and SNEGSKA (reference sequence). The CDR3 here is CSARGMRQFF. The CDR3 DNA is TGCAGTGCGAGAGGGATGAGACAGTTCTTC.

This chain uses TRBV28 with TRBJ1-4; a possible D gene is TRBD1 (6 bases). The CDR3 extends over 17 amino acids. The V end lost 8 bases, the J end lost 1 base, and 20 bases lay between the germline ends. Germline V gives CDR1 MDHEN, CDR2 SYDVKM. The CDR3 region has the DNA TGTGCCAGCCATCGCCGGGAGGGGGTAGGAACTAATGAAAAACTGTTTTTT. Translation: CASHRREGVGTNEKLFF.

The CDR3 coding sequence is TGCGCCAGCAGCCAAGCACAGGGATTTGGACTAGCGGTCCAAGAGACCCAGTACTTC. The encoded protein is CASSQAQGFGLAVQETQYF. V gene TRBV4-1 combines with J gene TRBJ2-5, with 10 nucleotides matching TRBD2. The germline V gene encodes CDR1 MGHRA and CDR2 YSYEKL. The CDR3 extends over 19 amino acids. The V gene end was trimmed by 1 base and the J gene end by 1 base; junction bases not matched to a gene: 12.

This clone was seen a single time. The chain links TRBV19 to TRBJ1-1; TRBD1 matches 7 bases. The CDR3 sequence is 14 residues long. V was pared by 7 bases and J by 2 bases, with 7 bases of the junction left unmatched. Germline values: CDR1 LNHDA, CDR2 SQIVND (reference sequence). The CDR3 DNA follows: TGTGCCAGTACGGAAAACAGGGGTAACACTGAAGCTTTCTTT. This sequence encodes CASTENRGNTEAFF. Full variable domain (remainder filled in from reference TRBV19 and TRBJ1-1): DGGITQSPKYLFRKEGQNVTLSCEQNLNHDAMYWYRQDPGQGLRLIYYSQIVNDFQKGDIAEGYSVSREKKESFPLTVTSAQKNPTAFYLCASTENRGNTEAFFGQGTRLTVV.

The V gene is TRBV30, the J gene TRBJ1-1; D is unclear. CDR3 length: 12 residues. Germline V lookup: CDR1 GTSNPN, CDR2 SVGIG (reference sequence). Between the trimmed V and J ends, which lost 3 bases and 13 bases, there was a span of 18 bases. CDR3: CAWSPGRMNGFF. Written as DNA, the CDR3 is TGTGCCTGGAGCCCAGGACGGATGAATGGTTTCTTT.

The J gene is TRBJ2-5, the V gene TRBV5-3; D is unresolved. TRBV5-3 is recorded as an ORF, its role being uncertain. This CDR3 spans 15 amino acids. Trimming took off 4 bases at V and 4 bases at J, with 17 bases between the two ends. DNA for the CDR3: TGTGCCAGAAGCCGACCTGGAAGGTTTCCAGAGACCCAGTACTTC. Encoded protein: CARSRPGRFPETQYF.

This rearrangement joins TRBV6-5 to TRBJ2-2; 11 bases map to TRBD2. V shed 2 bases and J 8 bases; nucleotides not matched to a gene: 7. The CDR3 runs to 16 residues. Germline V gene sequence: CDR1 MNHEY, CDR2 SVGAGI. The chain's CDR3 is CASSYISGRAAGELFF. Written as DNA, the CDR3 is TGTGCCAGCAGTTACATTAGCGGGAGGGCCGCTGGGGAGCTGTTTTTT.

V is TRBV2 and J is TRBJ2-7; D is unclear. Trimming left V 4 bases short and J 6 bases short, with 19 bases between. The CDR3 spans 15 residues. The germline V gene encodes CDR1 SNHLY and CDR2 FYNNEI. CDR3 sequence: CASSGMETRSFEQYF. The CDR3 bases are TGTGCCAGCAGTGGAATGGAGACCAGGAGCTTCGAGCAGTACTTC.

The chain recombines TRBV15 with TRBJ1-4, with D possibly being TRBD1 (5 bases). Trimming removed 5 bases at V and 13 bases at J, with 14 bases between. The length of the CDR3 is 12 residues. Germline lookup yields CDR1 LNHNV and CDR2 YYDKDF (reference sequence). CDR3 bases: TGTGCCACCAGCCCTCTCGGGGGGGGACTGTTTTTT. Protein sequence: CATSPLGGGLFF.

The chain combines TRBV4-1 with TRBJ2-7, with 7 bases matching TRBD2. The germline V gene encodes CDR1 MGHRA and CDR2 YSYEKL. V was clipped by 4 bases and J by 4 bases; unmatched bases: 22. The CDR3 loop spans 19 amino acids. The CDR3 loop is CASSPKTSPAGTTNYEQYF. CDR3 sequence (DNA): TGCGCCAGCAGCCCCAAGACTTCTCCGGCCGGGACTACCAATTACGAGCAGTACTTC.

V and J are TRBV11-2 and TRBJ2-3, with TRBD2 matching over 9 bases. From germline, CDR1 is SGHAT and CDR2 FQNNGV. CDR3 length: 18 amino acids. The V gene end was trimmed by 0 bases and the J gene end by 4 bases; junction bases not matched to a gene: 11. CDR3 sequence (DNA): TGTGCCAGCAGCTTAGACAGCGGGAGGCCATTCGGGGCAGATACGCAGTATTTT. Translating gives CASSLDSGRPFGADTQYF.

V is TRBV6-4 and J is TRBJ2-2; D gene ambiguous. Germline V gene data show CDR1 as MRHNA and CDR2 as SNTAGT. With 2 bases removed from V and 2 bases from J, the gap between germline ends came to 3 bases. There are 13 residues in the CDR3. CDR3 nucleotide sequence: TGTGCCAGCAGTGACCTAAACACCGGGGAGCTGTTTTTT. Its protein product is CASSDLNTGELFF.

Written as DNA, the CDR3 is TGTGCCAGCAGCTTAGTAAGGCAGAAGAACACTGAAGCTTTCTTT. It translates to CASSLVRQKNTEAFF. The rearrangement links TRBV7-8 to TRBJ1-1; no reliable D call. With 1 base removed from V and 1 base from J, the gap between germline ends came to 10 bases. CDR1 and CDR2 (germline): SGHVS, FQNEAQ. This CDR3 has 15 amino acids.

The V call is TRBV27, the J call TRBJ2-3; 11 bases line up with TRBD2. J gave up 2 bases and V 6 bases, and 7 bases lay outside the gene matches. The CDR3 spans 16 residues. Germline loops: CDR1 MNHEY, CDR2 SMNVEV (reference sequence). The CDR3 nucleotides read TGTGCCAGCAGAAGGGGACTAGCGGCACACACAGATACGCAGTATTTT. The encoded protein is CASRRGLAAHTDTQYF.

The CDR3 protein is CASSQSSSGSGANVLTF. The CDR3 DNA is TGTGCCAGCAGTCAATCCAGCAGCGGCTCTGGGGCCAACGTCCTGACTTTC. This chain links TRBV27 with TRBJ2-6; tentative D call: TRBD2 (5 bases). This CDR3 spans 17 amino acids. V gave up 5 bases and J gave up 0 bases, with 14 bases separating them. Germline V gene lookup returns CDR1 MNHEY and CDR2 SMNVEV (reference sequence).

This rearrangement joins TRBV19 to TRBJ1-1, with unresolved D. This CDR3 is 13 amino acids long. In germline, CDR1 is LNHDA, CDR2 SQIVND (reference sequence). Trimming left V 6 bases short and J 3 bases short, with 11 bases between. The CDR3 DNA follows: TGTGCCAGTAGCTTCTGGGGAGACACTGAAGCTTTCTTT. Protein product: CASSFWGDTEAFF.

The genes are TRBV18 and TRBJ1-2; 8 bases agree with TRBD1. V lost 2 bases and J lost 3; bases outside the gene matches: 11. Germline CDR1 KGHSH, CDR2 LQKENI. The CDR3 consists of 17 residues. The CDR3 sequence is CASSPMFSQTGDYGYTF. CDR3 nucleotides: TGTGCCAGCTCACCAATGTTCTCCCAGACAGGGGACTATGGCTACACCTTC.

This CDR3 is CASSQTSSYEQYF. The DNA of the CDR3 is TGTGCCAGCTCACAAACTAGTTCCTACGAGCAGTACTTC. The chain recombines TRBV18 with TRBJ2-7; the D gene is possibly TRBD2 (5 bases). Trimming took off 4 bases at V and 1 base at J, with 8 bases between the two ends. Germline V gives CDR1 KGHSH, CDR2 LQKENI. This CDR3 region has 13 residues.

The rearrangement uses TRBV7-2 and TRBJ2-1; D is unclear. CDR3 length equals 16 residues. Germline CDR1 and CDR2: SGHTA and FQGNSA. The V and J ends lost 6 bases and 0 bases respectively, with 15 bases between them. This CDR3 is CASRGPAASSYNEQFF. In DNA form, the CDR3 reads TGTGCCAGCAGAGGTCCCGCCGCCAGCTCCTACAATGAGCAGTTCTTC.

The J gene is TRBJ1-4, the V gene TRBV10-3; TRBD1 agrees at 7 bases. V was pared by 0 bases and J by 8 bases, with 9 bases of the junction left unmatched. Germline V gene data show CDR1 as ENHRY and CDR2 as SYGVKD. The CDR3 is 16 amino acids. The DNA for the CDR3 is TGTGCCATCAGTGAGTCGAAGGGGGCCGCGAAGGAAAAACTGTTTTTT. Amino acid sequence: CAISESKGAAKEKLFF.

The chain uses TRBV7-2 and TRBJ1-1; 8 bases fit TRBD1. The CDR3 covers 15 residues. Losses at the gene ends were 4 bases for V and 1 base for J; bases not matched to a gene: 5. Germline CDR1 SGHTA, CDR2 FQGNSA. The CDR3 nucleotides are TGTGCCAGCAGCTCCCCCGGGACAGGGAACACTGAAGCTTTCTTT. Amino acid sequence: CASSSPGTGNTEAFF.

The V and J genes are TRBV6-5 and TRBJ2-5; 10 positions match TRBD1. J lost 6 bases, V lost 4 bases, and 5 bases had no gene match. The CDR3 spans 14 residues. CDR1 and CDR2 from the germline V gene are MNHEY and SVGAGI. The CDR3 DNA follows: TGTGCCAGCAGTTGGGACAGGGGCTTACAGACCCAGTACTTC. It yields the protein CASSWDRGLQTQYF.

J is TRBJ2-7 and V is TRBV28, with D tentatively TRBD1 or TRBD2 (5 bases each). Trimming took off 6 bases at V and 9 bases at J, with 15 bases between the two ends. This CDR3 has 12 amino acids. Germline CDR1 MDHEN, CDR2 SYDVKM. The CDR3 DNA follows: TGTGCCAGCAGCTCCCTGGGGGTTGGGCAGTACTTC. Protein product: CASSSLGVGQYF.